The 16 T cell receptor beta chains listed next were all sequenced from one sample in a study of blood T cell repertoires in COVID-19. Only in-frame clones appear in the TCRdb table, and some are missing; sequencing was by immunoSEQ multiplex PCR. The sample includes more than 80,000 clones, 71% seen only once; the top ten take more than 0.8%. Sequenced material: peripheral blood. These TCRs come from a human donor with acute or convalescent COVID-19. The donor label of this sample is uncertain.

The chain uses TRBV5-1 and TRBJ2-2; tentative D call: TRBD2 (5 bases). The CDR3 covers 16 residues. V lost 1 base to trimming and J lost 2 bases, with 12 bases between them. In germline, CDR1 is SGHRS, CDR2 YFSETQ. The CDR3 coding sequence is TGCGCCAGCAGCTTGTATCGGGGTATCAACACCGGGGAGCTGTTTTTT. This gives the protein CASSLYRGINTGELFF.

The rearrangement joins TRBV5-1 to TRBJ2-1; D ambiguous. Trimming removed 1 base at V and 1 base at J, with 9 bases between. This CDR3 has 15 residues. Germline V gene lookup returns CDR1 SGHRS and CDR2 YFSETQ. CDR3 protein: CASSLTAASYNEQFF. Here the CDR3 DNA reads TGCGCCAGCAGCTTGACGGCGGCTTCCTACAATGAGCAGTTCTTC. The complete variable domain, with remaining parts taken from reference TRBV5-1 and TRBJ2-1, reads KAGVTQTPRYLIKTRGQQVTLSCSPISGHRSVSWYQQTPGQGLQFLFEYFSETQRNKGNFPGRFSGRQFSNSRSEMNVSTLELGDSALYLCASSLTAASYNEQFFGPGTRLTVL.

This sequence joins TRBV12-5 and TRBJ1-5; no definite D call. CDR3 length equals 12 residues. Germline CDR1 is LGHNT and CDR2 is FRNRAP. V was trimmed by 1 base and J by 5 bases, leaving 3 bases between them. This CDR3 is CASGLAYQPQHF. CDR3 nucleotides: TGTGCTAGTGGTTTGGCCTATCAGCCCCAGCATTTT.

The chain employs TRBV5-5 and TRBJ2-6; D is perhaps TRBD2 (6 bases). There are 17 residues in the CDR3. V lost 1 base and J 1 base, leaving 12 bases between the germline ends. Per the germline V gene, CDR1 is SGHKS and CDR2 is YYEKEE (reference sequence). CDR3 amino acids: CASSLLGGDSGANVLTF. The CDR3 nucleotides are TGTGCCAGCAGCTTGCTCGGCGGGGATTCTGGGGCCAACGTCCTGACTTTC. Variable domain in full (rest from reference TRBV5-5 and TRBJ2-6): DAGVTQSPTHLIKTRGQQVTLRCSPISGHKSVSWYQQVLGQGPQFIFQYYEKEERGRGNFPDRFSARQFPNYSSELNVNALLLGDSALYLCASSLLGGDSGANVLTFGAGSRLTVL.

This clone was seen a few times. V is TRBV10-3 and J is TRBJ1-2; D is undetermined. V shed 11 bases and J shed 1 base, with 14 bases lying between them. Per germline, CDR1 ENHRY and CDR2 SYGVKD. The CDR3 is 13 amino acids. The CDR3, as DNA: TGTGCCTCCTTAAATCGGGATAACTATGGCTACACCTTC. It yields the protein CASLNRDNYGYTF.

The J gene is TRBJ2-5, the V gene TRBV19; 8 bases line up with TRBD2. The CDR3 totals 16 residues. Germline CDR1 and CDR2: LNHDA and SQIVND (reference sequence). J lost 2 bases, V lost 2 bases, and 7 bases had no gene match. For the CDR3, the DNA is TGTGCCAGTAGTATATTTGCGGGGGGCCCTCAAGAGACCCAGTACTTC. This encodes CASSIFAGGPQETQYF.

On this clone: Other DNA variants within this sample encode the same CDR3. The rearrangement uses TRBV18 and TRBJ1-4, with 10 bases fitting TRBD1. With V trimmed by 6 bases and J by 5 bases, 3 bases remained unmatched. This CDR3 has 14 amino acids. CDR1 is KGHSH and CDR2 is LQKENI in the germline V gene. CDR3 protein: CASSPGQGNEKLFF. In DNA, the CDR3 is TGTGCCAGCTCGCCGGGACAGGGGAATGAAAAACTGTTTTTT.

The chain uses TRBV27 and TRBJ2-2, with D possibly being TRBD1 (6 bases). CDR3 length equals 19 residues. CDR1 and CDR2 from the germline V gene are MNHEY and SMNVEV (reference sequence). V was cut by 7 bases and J by 0 bases, with 24 bases left in between. CDR3 residues: CASIKPQDRDTANTGELFF. CDR3 sequence (DNA): TGTGCCAGCATTAAGCCCCAGGATCGGGACACCGCGAACACCGGGGAGCTGTTTTTT.

The chain has TRBV5-6 and TRBJ2-3; D unresolved. V gave up 0 bases and J gave up 3 bases, with 17 bases separating them. The V gene's germline CDR1 is SGHDT and CDR2 YYEEEE. The CDR3 loop spans 17 amino acids. The DNA of the CDR3 is TGTGCCAGCAGCTTGGCCGCGTCGGCCTTCGGGACAGATACGCAGTATTTT. Amino acid sequence: CASSLAASAFGTDTQYF. The variable domain in full, with the rest retrieved from reference TRBV5-6 and TRBJ2-3, is DAGVTQSPTHLIKTRGQQVTLRCSPKSGHDTVSWYQQALGQGPQFIFQYYEEEERQRGNFPDRFSGHQFPNYSSELNVNALLLGDSALYLCASSLAASAFGTDTQYFGPGTRLTVL.

This clone was recorded only once. The V and J genes are TRBV5-1 and TRBJ2-5; 14 bases are shared with TRBD2. The germline V gene encodes CDR1 SGHRS and CDR2 YFSETQ. V lost 4 bases, J lost 5 bases, and 7 bases stayed unmatched. This CDR3 contains 16 residues. Here the CDR3 reads CASSTPGLAGVETQYF. In DNA form, the CDR3 reads TGCGCCAGCAGCACTCCGGGACTAGCGGGGGTGGAGACCCAGTACTTC.

This chain links TRBV5-5 with TRBJ1-3; TRBD1 matches 9 bases. The length of the CDR3 is 15 residues. V gave up 4 bases and J gave up 6 bases; unmatched junction bases: 8. Germline values: CDR1 SGHKS, CDR2 YYEKEE (reference sequence). CDR3 coding DNA: TGTGCCAGCAGCGGGGGGACAGGGAGGCAAAACACCATATATTTT. The encoded protein is CASSGGTGRQNTIYF.

The chain joins TRBV2 to TRBJ2-1; 11 bases are a match to TRBD2. After removal of 3 bases from V and 2 bases from J, the junction contained 12 bases not matched to a gene. The germline V gene encodes CDR1 SNHLY and CDR2 FYNNEI. The CDR3 is 19 residues long. CDR3 nucleotide sequence: TGTGCCAGCAGTGATATAGCGGGGGGGATGCTACGAGCCTACAATGAGCAGTTCTTC. It yields the protein CASSDIAGGMLRAYNEQFF.

The chain is built from TRBV28 and TRBJ1-1; 9 nucleotides align to TRBD1. This CDR3 region has 11 residues. The germline CDR1 and CDR2 sequences are MDHEN and SYDVKM. V lost 7 bases, J lost 11 bases, and 5 bases stayed unmatched. The CDR3 is CASTGDRAAFF. DNA for the CDR3: TGTGCCAGCACCGGGGACAGGGCGGCTTTCTTT.

The chain joins TRBV6-1 to TRBJ2-6; D is unclear. V was shortened by 2 bases and J by 0 bases, with 2 bases between the two germline ends. The CDR3 runs 14 residues. CDR1 and CDR2 from the germline V gene are MNHNS and SASEGT. The CDR3 region is CASSEYSGANVLTF. In DNA, the CDR3 is TGTGCCAGCAGTGAATACTCTGGGGCCAACGTCCTGACTTTC.

This clone has only a few counts. The J gene is TRBJ2-1, the V gene TRBV6-1, with 11 bases fitting TRBD2. Trimming at V came to 0 bases and at J to 5 bases, leaving 9 bases not matched to a gene. Per the germline V gene, CDR1 is MNHNS and CDR2 is SASEGT. There are 18 residues in the CDR3. CDR3 residues: CASSEARGLAELNNEQFF. The CDR3 coding sequence is TGTGCCAGCAGTGAAGCGAGGGGACTAGCGGAGCTAAACAATGAGCAGTTCTTC.

In its sample, this clone was seen a few times. The same CDR3 also results from other DNA sequences found in this sample. The rearrangement joins TRBV5-1 to TRBJ1-3, with 10 bases lining up with TRBD1. Germline lookup yields CDR1 SGHRS and CDR2 YFSETQ. Germline trimming cut 4 bases from V and 3 bases from J; bases unmatched to any gene: 4. The CDR3 has 15 amino acids. This CDR3 is CASSLWTGGGNTIYF. DNA for the CDR3: TGCGCCAGCAGCCTATGGACAGGGGGTGGAAACACCATATATTTT.